This T cell receptor (beta chain) was sequenced during a study of cytomegalovirus exposure and HLA in healthy donors. A multiplex PCR was run with 60 Vbeta primers and 13 Jbeta primers. Sequencing was performed with immunoSEQ multiplex PCR; in TCRdb, only in-frame clones are kept and a portion is missing. The sample includes fewer than 120,000 clones, 60% to 85% of them seen just once. The germline gives CDR1 SGHTS, CDR2 YDEGEE. V was clipped by 4 bases and J by 1 base; unmatched bases: 7. This CDR3 comprises 16 residues. The rearrangement links TRBV5-8 to TRBJ1-5; 8 bases agree with TRBD1. Source material: PBMCs. The source is a woman in her twenties or thirties in good health and CMV-seronegative. The CDR3 region has the DNA TGTGCCAGCAGCCCACGGACAGGGCTGAGCAATCAGCCCCAGCATTTT. This encodes CASSPRTGLSNQPQHF.